Following are 15 T cell receptor beta chains from one sample sequenced in a study of blood T cell repertoires in COVID-19. Profiled with immunoSEQ multiplex PCR; TCRdb holds only in-frame clones, not every one. Of about 110,000 clones listed, around nine tenths are singletons. Sequenced input: peripheral blood. Source of these receptors: a human donor in a cohort sampled during active COVID-19.

The chain joins TRBV9 to TRBJ2-3, with TRBD2 matching over 13 bases. The CDR3 has 16 amino acids. CDR1 is SGDLS, CDR2 YYNGEE, per germline. Trimming removed 2 bases from V and 4 bases from J; junction bases left unmatched: 4. The CDR3 reads CASSVTSGGEADTQYF. In DNA form, the CDR3 reads TGTGCCAGCAGCGTTACTAGCGGGGGGGAGGCAGATACGCAGTATTTT.

The rearrangement uses TRBV10-2 and TRBJ2-7, with a tentative D call TRBD1 (5 bases). The ends were cut back, 4 bases at V and 0 bases at J, with 7 bases in the middle. This CDR3 has 13 amino acids. CDR1 WSHSY and CDR2 SAAADI come from the germline V gene. Written as DNA, the CDR3 is TGCGCCAGCAGTGTCAGGGCCTCCTACGAGCAGTACTTC. Its protein is CASSVRASYEQYF.

The chain recombines TRBV4-1 with TRBJ2-7, with D possibly matching TRBD2 (6 bases). CDR3 size: 15 residues. Germline CDR1 reads MGHRA; CDR2 reads YSYEKL. Trimming shortened V by 1 base and J by 3 bases, and 13 bases separated the two germline ends. CDR3 in amino acids: CASSQGVADIYEQYF. For the CDR3, the DNA is TGCGCCAGCAGCCAAGGGGTAGCGGACATCTACGAGCAGTACTTC.

The chain links TRBV6-6 to TRBJ2-1; TRBD1 agrees at 9 bases. The CDR3 runs 18 residues. Trimming took 5 bases from V and 4 from J; bases not matched to a gene: 15. Germline CDR1 MNHNY, CDR2 SVGAGI (reference sequence). CDR3 DNA: TGTGCCAGCAGTCGCACCCCACGTACAGGGGGCGCTTACAATGAGCAGTTCTTC. This codes for CASSRTPRTGGAYNEQFF.

Only one count was recorded for this clone. The rearrangement joins TRBV7-8 to TRBJ2-4; 9 positions agree with TRBD1. CDR1 and CDR2 (germline): SGHVS, FQNEAQ. There are 17 residues in the CDR3. J was trimmed by 1 base and V by 3 bases; bases with no gene match: 7. The DNA of the CDR3 is TGTGCCAGCAGCTTCCTGACAGGGGGTGCGGCCAAAAACATTCAGTACTTC. Its protein is CASSFLTGGAAKNIQYF.

The V gene is TRBV18, the J gene TRBJ1-1; 7 bases map to TRBD1. Germline lookup yields CDR1 KGHSH and CDR2 LQKENI. V gave up 6 bases and J gave up 4 bases; unmatched junction bases: 23. CDR3 length equals 19 residues. In DNA, the CDR3 is TGTGCCAGCTCTCGGCGGCGGGGCGGGAGGGGGCGTTGGAGCACTGAAGCTTTCTTT. It is translated as CASSRRRGGRGRWSTEAFF.

The gene calls are TRBV5-1 and TRBJ2-6; unclear D gene. Germline V gene sequence: CDR1 SGHRS, CDR2 YFSETQ. The V gene lost 0 bases and the J gene lost 0 bases, with 7 bases spanning the gap. This CDR3 contains 16 residues. In DNA form, the CDR3 reads TGCGCCAGCAGCTTGGGGCACATCTCTGGGGCCAACGTCCTGACTTTC. This translates into CASSLGHISGANVLTF.

The gene calls are TRBV7-2 and TRBJ1-2; TRBD1 might be the D (6 bases). CDR3 size: 15 residues. Per germline, CDR1 SGHTA and CDR2 FQGNSA. V was clipped by 3 bases and J by 6 bases, with 17 bases between them. This CDR3 reads CASSLGADPLDGYTF. Here the CDR3 DNA reads TGTGCCAGCAGCTTGGGGGCAGATCCCTTAGATGGCTACACCTTC.

This chain joins TRBV7-9 and TRBJ2-7; TRBD1 matches 9 bases. Germline CDR1 is SEHNR and CDR2 is FQNEAQ (reference sequence). The CDR3 totals 16 residues. V lost 0 bases, J lost 6 bases, and 9 bases stayed unmatched. The CDR3 sequence: CASSLAGTGLGVEQYF. CDR3 DNA: TGTGCCAGCAGCTTAGCTGGGACAGGGCTAGGGGTCGAGCAGTACTTC.

The V gene is TRBV19, the J gene TRBJ1-5; a possible D gene is TRBD1 (5 bases). This CDR3 contains 17 residues. Per the germline V gene, CDR1 is LNHDA and CDR2 is SQIVND (reference sequence). Deletions cut 3 bases from V and 0 bases from J, with 15 bases between. The CDR3 coding sequence is TGTGCCAGTAGTATCAGCGGGGGGGGATATAGCAATCAGCCCCAGCATTTT. Translating it yields CASSISGGGYSNQPQHF. The variable domain in full, completed from reference TRBV19 and TRBJ1-5, reads DGGITQSPKYLFRKEGQNVTLSCEQNLNHDAMYWYRQDPGQGLRLIYYSQIVNDFQKGDIAEGYSVSREKKESFPLTVTSAQKNPTAFYLCASSISGGGYSNQPQHFGDGTRLSIL.

This chain uses TRBV7-6 with TRBJ1-3; 8 nucleotides agree with TRBD1. This CDR3 spans 14 amino acids. Unmatched junction bases numbered 3, after V lost 5 bases and J lost 3 bases. The germline gives CDR1 SGHVS, CDR2 FNYEAQ. The CDR3 loop reads CASSAGQGGNTIYF. In DNA form, the CDR3 reads TGTGCCAGCAGCGCCGGACAGGGTGGAAACACCATATATTTT.

This sequence joins TRBV30 and TRBJ2-1; 8 bases fit TRBD2. This CDR3 region has 14 residues. Germline CDR1 reads GTSNPN; CDR2 reads SVGIG (reference sequence). V was pared by 2 bases and J by 3 bases, with 3 bases of the junction left unmatched. The CDR3 DNA reads TGTGCCTGGAGTCCGGGGGGGGGCTACAATGAGCAGTTCTTC. Protein sequence: CAWSPGGGYNEQFF.

The gene calls are TRBV7-3 and TRBJ1-5; D unresolved. Per the germline V gene, CDR1 is SGHTA and CDR2 is FQGTGA. There are 14 residues in the CDR3. V gave up 1 base and J gave up 4 bases, with 8 bases separating them. CDR3 DNA: TGTGCCAGCAGCTTAAAAGGCGGTAATCAGCCCCAGCATTTT. Protein sequence: CASSLKGGNQPQHF. Full variable domain (missing parts from reference TRBV7-3 and TRBJ1-5): GAGVSQTPSNKVTEKGKYVELRCDPISGHTALYWYRQSLGQGPEFLIYFQGTGAADDSGLPNDRFFAVRPEGSVSTLKIQRTERGDSAVYLCASSLKGGNQPQHFGDGTRLSIL.

This sequence joins TRBV29-1 and TRBJ1-2, with 9 bases matching TRBD1. The CDR3 is 15 residues long. Trimming cost V 7 bases and J 4 bases; bases outside gene matches: 13. Germline CDR1 reads SQVTM; CDR2 reads ANQGSEA. The CDR3: CSAILHGQGSYGYTF. DNA of the CDR3: TGCAGCGCCATTTTGCATGGACAGGGGAGCTATGGCTACACCTTC.

The chain uses TRBV7-2 and TRBJ2-3; 9 bases are shared with TRBD1. Trimming at V came to 5 bases and at J to 1 base, leaving 7 bases not matched to a gene. CDR1 is SGHTA and CDR2 is FQGNSA in the germline V gene. The CDR3 has 16 amino acids. The CDR3: CASSIGTGSRTDTQYF. As DNA, the CDR3 is TGTGCCAGCAGCATCGGGACAGGGAGTCGCACAGATACGCAGTATTTT.